These T cell receptor beta chains were read from a single sample in a study of blood T cell repertoires in COVID-19. Sequenced by immunoSEQ multiplex PCR; TCRdb stores in-frame clones only, minus some. Among about 350,000 clones, approximately 84% were seen once, and the ten largest hold 2.5% to 3%. The sequencing input was PBMCs or T cells enriched from blood (not recorded which). These receptors were taken from a woman aged 25 to 39 who had recovered from COVID-19. Each CDR3 is given with its conserved first and last residue. The D gene is left open where the match is weak. Only some rows state a clone size, as once, few, many or a class for expanded clones.

clone size,D gene,V gene,J gene,CDR3 protein,CDR3 DNA
NA,NA,TRBV6-1,TRBJ2-7,CASSEALGGVSYEQYF,TGTGCCAGCAGTGAAGCGCTAGGAGGGGTCTCCTACGAGCAGTACTTC
once,NA,TRBV5-1,TRBJ2-3,CASSLTVTDTQYF,TGCGCCAGCAGCTTAACGGTCACAGATACGCAGTATTTT
NA,NA,TRBV7-9,TRBJ2-3,CASSPAGTDTQYF,TGTGCCAGCAGCCCGGCAGGGACAGATACGCAGTATTTT
NA,NA,TRBV30,TRBJ1-2,CAWGTYGGYGYTF,TGTGCCTGGGGGACATACGGGGGCTATGGCTACACCTTC
NA,NA,TRBV7-9,TRBJ2-2,CASSLLGGNTGELFF,TGTGCCAGCAGCCTATTAGGGGGGAACACCGGGGAGCTGTTTTTT
NA,TRBD1,TRBV27,TRBJ1-1,CASRTGGGTNTEAFF,TGTGCCAGCAGGACAGGGGGCGGAACGAACACTGAAGCTTTCTTT
NA,NA,TRBV6-5,TRBJ1-2,CASSRAQVYLYGYTF,TGTGCCAGCAGCCGAGCCCAGGTTTACCTCTATGGCTACACCTTC
NA,NA,TRBV24-1,TRBJ2-1,CATSPGGFYNEQFF,TGTGCCACCAGTCCTGGGGGGTTCTACAATGAGCAGTTCTTC
NA,TRBD1,TRBV2,TRBJ1-4,CASGPTGREKLFF,TGTGCCAGCGGGCCGACAGGGCGCGAAAAACTGTTTTTT
NA,NA,TRBV30,TRBJ1-6,CAWSVREYYNSPLHF,TGTGCCTGGAGTGTTAGGGAGTACTATAATTCACCCCTCCACTTT
NA,NA,TRBV7-9,TRBJ1-1,CASTQLSGTEAFF,TGTGCCAGCACCCAACTCTCCGGCACTGAAGCTTTCTTT
NA,TRBD1,TRBV3-1/TRBV3-2,TRBJ1-5,CASSAGTGDSVWDQPQHF,TGTGCCAGCAGCGCGGGGACAGGCGATTCAGTTTGGGATCAGCCCCAGCATTTT
NA,NA,TRBV20-1,TRBJ1-1,CSATWNTEAFF,TGCAGTGCCACATGGAACACTGAAGCTTTCTTT
NA,TRBD1,TRBV9,TRBJ1-5,CASSGTGAYNQPQHF,TGTGCCAGCAGCGGTACAGGGGCTTACAATCAGCCCCAGCATTTT
NA,NA,TRBV6-6,TRBJ1-1,CASSYGGAVF,TGTGCCAGCAGTTATGGGGGCGCGGTCTTT
once,NA,TRBV6-4,TRBJ2-2,CASSQGGRKNTGELFF,TGTGCCAGCAGTCAAGGCGGTCGGAAAAACACCGGGGAGCTGTTTTTT
NA,TRBD1,TRBV5-1,TRBJ2-1,CASRPGQGASDNEQFF,TGCGCCAGCAGACCAGGACAGGGGGCGTCGGACAATGAGCAGTTCTTC
NA,TRBD1,TRBV29-1,TRBJ1-2,CSVTDRPPNYGYTF,TGCAGCGTGACGGACAGGCCTCCTAACTATGGCTACACCTTC
NA,NA,TRBV4-1,TRBJ1-1,CASSQDWRNTEAFF,TGCGCCAGCAGCCAAGATTGGAGGAACACTGAAGCTTTCTTT
NA,TRBD1,TRBV19,TRBJ1-5,CASSDRGQPQHF,TGTGCCAGTAGTGACAGGGGACAGCCCCAGCATTTT
NA,NA,TRBV27,TRBJ1-5,CASSFASGYQPQHF,TGTGCCAGCAGTTTCGCTTCAGGGTATCAGCCCCAGCATTTT
NA,NA,TRBV3-1/TRBV3-2,TRBJ1-3,CASSQVLEGNTIYF,TGTGCCAGCAGCCAAGTCCTAGAGGGAAACACCATATATTTT
NA,NA,TRBV5-6,TRBJ2-2,CASSSIPGTLTNTGELFF,TGTGCCAGCAGCTCCATCCCCGGGACACTGACGAACACCGGGGAGCTGTTTTTT
NA,TRBD1,TRBV12-3/TRBV12-4,TRBJ2-7,CASGTAHYEQYF,TGTGCCAGCGGGACAGCCCATTACGAGCAGTACTTC
NA,TRBD1,TRBV9,TRBJ1-2,CASSADRVGYTF,TGTGCCAGCAGCGCAGACAGGGTGGGCTACACCTTC
NA,NA,TRBV18,TRBJ1-2,CASSPPSITGNGYTF,TGTGCCAGCTCACCGCCCTCTATCACAGGGAATGGCTACACCTTC
NA,NA,TRBV12-3/TRBV12-4,TRBJ2-5,CASSPRTEETQYF,TGTGCCAGCAGCCCTCGGACAGAAGAGACCCAGTACTTC
once,TRBD1,TRBV5-1,TRBJ1-6,CASSLGTGGNSPLHF,TGCGCCAGCAGCTTGGGGACAGGGGGTAATTCACCCCTCCACTTT
NA,TRBD1,TRBV2,TRBJ1-2,CASSRDRGVFYYGYTF,TGTGCCAGCAGTCGGGACAGGGGCGTTTTTTACTATGGCTACACCTTC
NA,TRBD2,TRBV9,TRBJ2-7,CASSVEVGLAFEQYF,TGTGCCAGCAGCGTAGAGGTGGGACTAGCTTTCGAGCAGTACTTC
NA,NA,TRBV4-1,TRBJ2-7,CASSQVFPRSGTYEQYF,TGCGCCAGCAGCCAAGTTTTCCCTAGATCGGGAACCTACGAGCAGTACTTC
NA,NA,TRBV5-4,TRBJ2-7,CASSHRARSGNEQYF,TGTGCCAGCAGCCACCGGGCACGGTCGGGGAACGAGCAGTACTTC
NA,TRBD2,TRBV5-4,TRBJ2-7,CASSSIAGGPAEQYF,TGTGCCAGCAGCTCCATAGCGGGAGGGCCCGCCGAGCAGTACTTC
few,NA,TRBV9,TRBJ1-1,CASSNSWGGPEAFF,TGTGCCAGCAGCAACAGCTGGGGGGGCCCTGAAGCTTTCTTT
NA,TRBD2,TRBV27,TRBJ2-7,CASSSSGSYEQYF,TGTGCCAGCAGTTCTAGCGGGAGCTACGAGCAGTACTTC
NA,NA,TRBV1,TRBJ2-3,CTSSHYHRGTDTQYF,TGCACCAGCAGCCACTATCACAGGGGCACAGATACGCAGTATTTT
NA,TRBD2,TRBV7-8,TRBJ2-7,CASSLTSGTPYEQYF,TGTGCCAGCAGCCTGACTAGCGGGACCCCCTACGAGCAGTACTTC
NA,TRBD1,TRBV29-1,TRBJ1-2,CSVLPDRVDYGYTF,TGCAGCGTTCTACCCGACAGGGTCGACTATGGCTACACCTTC
NA,TRBD2,TRBV4-1,TRBJ2-2,CASSQLAGANTGELFF,TGCGCCAGCAGCCAGTTAGCGGGGGCCAACACCGGGGAGCTGTTTTTT
NA,NA,TRBV6-1,TRBJ2-1,CASSEFSYNEQFF,TGTGCCAGCAGTGAATTCAGCTACAATGAGCAGTTCTTC
NA,TRBD2,TRBV9,TRBJ2-5,CASTLAGGLQETQYF,TGTGCCAGCACCTTAGCGGGGGGGTTACAAGAGACCCAGTACTTC
NA,TRBD1,TRBV7-9,TRBJ1-1,CASSFGQGHTEAFF,TGTGCCAGCAGCTTCGGACAGGGACACACTGAAGCTTTCTTT
NA,NA,TRBV5-6,TRBJ2-5,CASGKRGAERRQETQYF,TGTGCCAGCGGAAAACGTGGAGCGGAAAGACGCCAAGAGACCCAGTACTTC
NA,TRBD1,TRBV6-5,TRBJ1-2,CASSKIGTGHYGYTF,TGTGCCAGCAGTAAGATCGGGACAGGGCACTATGGCTACACCTTC
few,NA,TRBV3-1/TRBV3-2,TRBJ2-7,CASSLQSAGSYEQYF,TGTGCCAGCAGCCTCCAATCCGCGGGCTCCTACGAGCAGTACTTC
NA,NA,TRBV2,TRBJ2-1,CASNGDSSYNEQFF,TGTGCCAGCAATGGGGACTCGAGTTACAATGAGCAGTTCTTC
NA,NA,TRBV2,TRBJ2-1,CASNREYNEQFF,TGTGCCAGCAACAGAGAGTACAATGAGCAGTTCTTC
once,NA,TRBV19,TRBJ2-1,CASSIRGGSYNEQFF,TGTGCCAGTAGTATAAGGGGGGGCTCCTACAATGAGCAGTTCTTC
NA,NA,TRBV2,TRBJ1-3,CASSGEVESTIYF,TGTGCCAGCAGTGGAGAGGTGGAAAGCACCATATATTTT
NA,TRBD1,TRBV29-1,TRBJ2-7,CSVEDLGDRGTSEQYF,TGCAGCGTTGAAGACTTGGGGGACAGGGGCACGAGCGAGCAGTACTTC
NA,NA,TRBV30,TRBJ1-4,CAWSVRGLDEKLFF,TGTGCCTGGAGTGTACGGGGGTTGGATGAAAAACTGTTTTTT
once,NA,TRBV2,TRBJ2-3,CASSVVTSTDTQYF,TGTGCCAGCAGTGTAGTGACTTCGACAGATACGCAGTATTTT